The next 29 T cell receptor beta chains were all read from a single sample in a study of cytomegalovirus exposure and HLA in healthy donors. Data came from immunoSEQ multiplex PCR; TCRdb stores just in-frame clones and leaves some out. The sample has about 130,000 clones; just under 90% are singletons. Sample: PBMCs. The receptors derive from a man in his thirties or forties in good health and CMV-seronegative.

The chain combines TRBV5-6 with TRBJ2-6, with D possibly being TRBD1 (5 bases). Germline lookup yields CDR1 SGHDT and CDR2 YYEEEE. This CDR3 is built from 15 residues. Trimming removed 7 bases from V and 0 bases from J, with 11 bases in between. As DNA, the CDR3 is TGTGCCAGCGACCCAGGGTACTCTGGGGCCAACGTCCTGACTTTC. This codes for CASDPGYSGANVLTF.

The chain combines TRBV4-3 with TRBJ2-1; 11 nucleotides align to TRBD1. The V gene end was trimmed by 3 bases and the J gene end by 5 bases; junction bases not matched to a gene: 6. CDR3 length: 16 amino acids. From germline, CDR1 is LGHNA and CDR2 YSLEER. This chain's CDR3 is CASSHLGQGANNEQFF. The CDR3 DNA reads TGCGCCAGCAGCCATCTAGGACAGGGGGCAAACAATGAGCAGTTCTTC.

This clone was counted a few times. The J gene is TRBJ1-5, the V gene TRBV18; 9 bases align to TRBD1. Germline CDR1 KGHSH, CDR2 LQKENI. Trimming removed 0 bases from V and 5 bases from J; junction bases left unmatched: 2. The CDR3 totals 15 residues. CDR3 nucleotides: TGTGCCAGCTCACCACCCGGACAGGGGCATCAGCCCCAGCATTTT. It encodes CASSPPGQGHQPQHF.

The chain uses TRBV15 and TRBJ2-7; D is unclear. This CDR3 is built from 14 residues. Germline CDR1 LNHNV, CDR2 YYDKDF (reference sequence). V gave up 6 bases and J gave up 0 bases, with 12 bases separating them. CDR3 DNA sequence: TGTGCCACCAGTAGCATTCGTAGCTCCTACGAGCAGTACTTC. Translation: CATSSIRSSYEQYF.

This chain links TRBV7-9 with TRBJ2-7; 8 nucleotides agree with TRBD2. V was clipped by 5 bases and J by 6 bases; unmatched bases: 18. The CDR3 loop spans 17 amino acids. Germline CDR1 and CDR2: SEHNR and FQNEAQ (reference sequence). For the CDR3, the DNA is TGTGCCAGCAGCCAGGAGGGACTAGTTCACCCCGCCTTCGAGCAGTACTTC. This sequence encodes CASSQEGLVHPAFEQYF.

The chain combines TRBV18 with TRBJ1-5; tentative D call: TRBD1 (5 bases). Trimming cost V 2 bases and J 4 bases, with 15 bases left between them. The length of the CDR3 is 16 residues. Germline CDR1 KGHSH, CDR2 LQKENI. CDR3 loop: CASSPGGTTANQPQHF. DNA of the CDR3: TGTGCCAGCTCACCAGGGGGGACGACAGCTAATCAGCCCCAGCATTTT.

DNA for the CDR3: TGTGCCAGCTCACCCTCGAACACTGAAGCTTTCTTT. Protein product: CASSPSNTEAFF. The chain links TRBV18 to TRBJ1-1, with no clear D. This CDR3 spans 12 amino acids. Trimming shortened V by 3 bases and J by 1 base, and 3 bases separated the two germline ends. Germline CDR1 is KGHSH and CDR2 is LQKENI.

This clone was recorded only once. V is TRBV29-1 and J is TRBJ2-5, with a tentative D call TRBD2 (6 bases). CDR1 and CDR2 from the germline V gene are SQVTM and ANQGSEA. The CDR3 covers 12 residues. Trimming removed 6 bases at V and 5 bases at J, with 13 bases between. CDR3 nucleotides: TGCAGCGTCGCGGGGTTCGGGGAGACCCAGTACTTC. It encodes CSVAGFGETQYF.

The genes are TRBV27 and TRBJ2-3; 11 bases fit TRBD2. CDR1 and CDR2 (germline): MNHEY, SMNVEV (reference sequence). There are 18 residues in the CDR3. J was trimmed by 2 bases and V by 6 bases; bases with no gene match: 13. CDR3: CASSSKLGLAGFTDTQYF. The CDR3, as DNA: TGTGCCAGCAGCTCGAAACTTGGACTAGCGGGCTTCACAGATACGCAGTATTTT.

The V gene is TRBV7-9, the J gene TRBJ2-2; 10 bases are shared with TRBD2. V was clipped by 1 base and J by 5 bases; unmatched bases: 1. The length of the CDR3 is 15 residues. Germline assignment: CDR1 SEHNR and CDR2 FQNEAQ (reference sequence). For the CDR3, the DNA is TGTGCCAGCAGCTTAGGACTAGCGGGTACCGGGGAGCTGTTTTTT. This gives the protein CASSLGLAGTGELFF.

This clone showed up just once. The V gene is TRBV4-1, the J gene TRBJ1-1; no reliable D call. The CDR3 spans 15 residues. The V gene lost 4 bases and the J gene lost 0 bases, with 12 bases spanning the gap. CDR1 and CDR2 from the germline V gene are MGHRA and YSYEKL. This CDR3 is CASSPPGGLNTEAFF. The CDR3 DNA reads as TGCGCCAGCAGCCCCCCGGGAGGCCTGAACACTGAAGCTTTCTTT.

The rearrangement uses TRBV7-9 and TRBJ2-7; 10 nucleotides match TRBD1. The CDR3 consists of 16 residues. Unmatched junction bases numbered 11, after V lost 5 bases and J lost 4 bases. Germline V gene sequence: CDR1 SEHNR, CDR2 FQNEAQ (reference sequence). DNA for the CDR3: TGTGCCAGCAGCCCGGGGGACCGGGACAGGGGTTACGAGCAGTACTTC. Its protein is CASSPGDRDRGYEQYF.

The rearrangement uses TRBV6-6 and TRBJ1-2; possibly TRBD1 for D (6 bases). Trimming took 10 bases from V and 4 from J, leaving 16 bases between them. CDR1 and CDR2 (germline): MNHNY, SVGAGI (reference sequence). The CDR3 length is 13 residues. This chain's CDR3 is CATREQGSYGYTF. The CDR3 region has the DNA TGTGCCACGAGGGAACAGGGCTCCTATGGCTACACCTTC.

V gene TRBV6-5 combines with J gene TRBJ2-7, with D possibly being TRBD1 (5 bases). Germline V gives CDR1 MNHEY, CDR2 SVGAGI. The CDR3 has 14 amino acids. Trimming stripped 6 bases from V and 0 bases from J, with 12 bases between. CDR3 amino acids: CASSSDSSSYEQYF. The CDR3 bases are TGTGCCAGCAGCTCCGACAGTAGCTCCTACGAGCAGTACTTC.

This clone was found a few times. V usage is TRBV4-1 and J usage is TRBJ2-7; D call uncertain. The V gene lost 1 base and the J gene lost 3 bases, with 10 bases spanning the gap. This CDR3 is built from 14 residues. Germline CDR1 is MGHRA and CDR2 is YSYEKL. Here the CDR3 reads CASSQVFQDYEQYF. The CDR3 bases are TGCGCCAGCAGCCAAGTCTTCCAGGACTACGAGCAGTACTTC.

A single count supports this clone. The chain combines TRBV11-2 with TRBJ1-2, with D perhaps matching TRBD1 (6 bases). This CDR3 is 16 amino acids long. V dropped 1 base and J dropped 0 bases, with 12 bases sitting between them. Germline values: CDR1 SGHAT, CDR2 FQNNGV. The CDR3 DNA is TGTGCCAGCAGCTTAGGGCAGGGGAATTCTAACTATGGCTACACCTTC. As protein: CASSLGQGNSNYGYTF.

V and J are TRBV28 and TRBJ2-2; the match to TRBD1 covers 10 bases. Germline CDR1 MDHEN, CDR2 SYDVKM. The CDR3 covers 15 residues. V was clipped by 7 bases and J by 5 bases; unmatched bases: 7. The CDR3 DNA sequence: TGTGCCAGCAAATCCGGGACAGGGGAGACCGGGGAGCTGTTTTTT. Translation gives CASKSGTGETGELFF.

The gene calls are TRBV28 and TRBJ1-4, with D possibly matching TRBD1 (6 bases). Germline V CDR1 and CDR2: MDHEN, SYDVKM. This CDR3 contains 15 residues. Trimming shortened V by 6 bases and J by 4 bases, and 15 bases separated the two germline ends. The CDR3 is CASSSLDRYNEKLFF. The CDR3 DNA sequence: TGTGCCAGCAGCTCGCTTGACAGGTATAATGAAAAACTGTTTTTT.

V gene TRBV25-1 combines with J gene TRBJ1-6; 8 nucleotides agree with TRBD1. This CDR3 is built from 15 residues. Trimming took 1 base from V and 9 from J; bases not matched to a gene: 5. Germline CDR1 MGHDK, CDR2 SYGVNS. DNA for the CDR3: TGTGCCAGCAGTGAATCTGGACAGGGCAGTTCACCCCTCCACTTT. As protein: CASSESGQGSSPLHF.

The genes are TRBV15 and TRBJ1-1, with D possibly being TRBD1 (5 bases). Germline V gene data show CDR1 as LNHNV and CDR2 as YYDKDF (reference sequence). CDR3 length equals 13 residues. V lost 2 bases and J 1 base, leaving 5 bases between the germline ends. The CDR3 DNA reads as TGTGCCACCAGCAGACAGGGGAACACTGAAGCTTTCTTT. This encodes CATSRQGNTEAFF.

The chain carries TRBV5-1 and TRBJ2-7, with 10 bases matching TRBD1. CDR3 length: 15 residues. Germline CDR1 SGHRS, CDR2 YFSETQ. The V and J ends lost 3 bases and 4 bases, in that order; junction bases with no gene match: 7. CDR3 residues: CASSSPGTGVYEQYF. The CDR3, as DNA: TGCGCCAGCAGCTCCCCCGGGACAGGGGTATACGAGCAGTACTTC.

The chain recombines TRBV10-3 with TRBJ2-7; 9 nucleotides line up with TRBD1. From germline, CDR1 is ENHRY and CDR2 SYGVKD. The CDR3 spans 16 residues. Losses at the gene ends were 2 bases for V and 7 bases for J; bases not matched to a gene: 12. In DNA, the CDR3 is TGTGCCATCAGTGAGCCAACAGGGGGCTCCTCGGGGGAGCAGTACTTC. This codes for CAISEPTGGSSGEQYF.

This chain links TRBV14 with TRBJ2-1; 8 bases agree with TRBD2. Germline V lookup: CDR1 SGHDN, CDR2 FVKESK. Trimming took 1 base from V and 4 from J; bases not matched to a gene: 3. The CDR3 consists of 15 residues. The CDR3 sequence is CASSQVLADYNEQFF. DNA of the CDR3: TGTGCCAGCAGCCAAGTACTAGCGGATTACAATGAGCAGTTCTTC.

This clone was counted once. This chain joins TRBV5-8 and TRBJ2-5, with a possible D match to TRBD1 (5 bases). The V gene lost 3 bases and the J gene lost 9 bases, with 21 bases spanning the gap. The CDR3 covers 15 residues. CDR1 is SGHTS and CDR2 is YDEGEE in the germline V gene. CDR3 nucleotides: TGTGCCAGCAGCTCAAGACAGACGGCGCTCCCATCCCAGTACTTC. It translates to CASSSRQTALPSQYF.

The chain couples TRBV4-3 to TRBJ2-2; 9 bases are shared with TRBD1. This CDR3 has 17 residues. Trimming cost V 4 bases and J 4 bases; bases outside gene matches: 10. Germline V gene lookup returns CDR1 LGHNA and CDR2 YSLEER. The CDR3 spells CASSPSGTGSITGELFF. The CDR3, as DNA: TGCGCCAGCAGCCCATCCGGGACAGGGTCTATCACCGGGGAGCTGTTTTTT.

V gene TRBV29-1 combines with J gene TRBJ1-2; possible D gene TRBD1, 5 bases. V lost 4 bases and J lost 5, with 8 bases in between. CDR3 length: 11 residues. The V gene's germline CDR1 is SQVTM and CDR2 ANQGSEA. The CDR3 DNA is TGCAGCGTTGTTACAGGATATGGCTACACCTTC. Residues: CSVVTGYGYTF.

The CDR3 region is CASADLGLTGYEQYF. CDR3 bases: TGTGCCAGCGCCGACCTGGGGCTCACGGGCTACGAGCAGTACTTC. The chain carries TRBV11-2 and TRBJ2-7; tentative D call: TRBD1 (5 bases). V was pared by 8 bases and J by 3 bases, with 20 bases between. The CDR3 spans 15 residues. Germline-derived CDR1 and CDR2 are SGHAT and FQNNGV.

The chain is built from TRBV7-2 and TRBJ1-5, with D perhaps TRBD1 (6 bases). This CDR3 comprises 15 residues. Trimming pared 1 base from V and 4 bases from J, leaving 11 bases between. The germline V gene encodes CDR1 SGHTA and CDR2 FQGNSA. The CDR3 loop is CASSLGTVTNQPQHF. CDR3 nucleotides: TGTGCCAGCAGCTTAGGGACAGTGACGAATCAGCCCCAGCATTTT.

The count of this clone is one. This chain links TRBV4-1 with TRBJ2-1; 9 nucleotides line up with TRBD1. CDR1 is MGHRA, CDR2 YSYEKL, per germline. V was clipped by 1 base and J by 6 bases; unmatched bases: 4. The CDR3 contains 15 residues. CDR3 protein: CASSQVRQGVNEQFF. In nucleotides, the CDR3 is TGCGCCAGCAGCCAAGTTCGACAGGGGGTCAATGAGCAGTTCTTC.